The 15 T cell receptor beta chains below all came from one sample that was sequenced in a study of tumor-infiltrating lymphocytes in oesophageal squamous cell carcinoma. A single record per CDR3 protein comes from TCRdb applying MiXCR to the PCR reads. The table lists tens of thousands of distinct CDR3 sequences, more than 35% of them singletons. The sequencing sample was made of esophageal tumor tissue. The receptor source for this set is a male donor with esophageal squamous cell carcinoma.

V gene TRBV7-6 combines with J gene TRBJ2-4; 13 bases match TRBD2. The CDR3 has 17 residues. Germline lookup yields CDR1 SGHVS and CDR2 FNYEAQ. V lost 6 bases, J lost 13 bases, and 18 bases stayed unmatched. For the CDR3, the DNA is TGTGCCAGCAGTTACTACCCGGGACTAGCGGGATTGAGTGAGCAGTACTTC. It translates to CASSYYPGLAGLSEQYF.

There are a few counts of this clonotype. The chain links TRBV2 to TRBJ2-2; TRBD2 aligns across 10 bases. V dropped 4 bases and J dropped 7; count of bases not matched to a gene: 6. The CDR3 extends over 15 amino acids. Per the germline V gene, CDR1 is SNHLY and CDR2 is FYNNEI. The CDR3 reads CASSGLAGELGELFF. The DNA for the CDR3 is TGTGCCAGCAGTGGCCTAGCGGGAGAGCTCGGGGAGCTGTTTTTT.

J is TRBJ2-1 and V is TRBV7-6, with 7 bases fitting TRBD1. The J call could be wrong; TRBJ2-7 is a better fit for the DNA end. The CDR3 sequence is 15 residues long. CDR1 is SGHVS and CDR2 is FNYEAQ in the germline V gene. DNA for the CDR3: TGTGCCAGCAGCTTAGAGGGGGCAGTCGCCTACGAGCAGTACTTC. Its translation: CASSLEGAVAYEQYF.

This clonotype has ten or more counts. The chain has TRBV10-3 and TRBJ2-7, with D hard to call. The CDR3 contains 14 residues. V was pared by 3 bases and J by 4 bases, with 13 bases between. Germline V gene lookup returns CDR1 ENHRY and CDR2 SYGVKD. DNA of the CDR3: TGTGCCATCAGTGAAATGGCCGGTGGATACGAGCAGTACTTC. Protein: CAISEMAGGYEQYF.

This clonotype was detected a few times. The rearrangement links TRBV7-6 to TRBJ2-7; 9 bases map to TRBD2. This CDR3 region has 15 residues. V trimming: 5 bases; J trimming: 3 bases; junction bases outside the gene matches: 8. The germline V gene encodes CDR1 SGHVS and CDR2 FNYEAQ. Written as DNA, the CDR3 is TGTGCCAGCAGCCCGGAGGAGCGGGGGGACTACGAGCAGTACTTC. This encodes CASSPEERGDYEQYF.

There are many counts of this clonotype. Possible read error: a much larger clone is one base away. The chain has TRBV7-8 and TRBJ2-3, with D perhaps matching TRBD2 (5 bases). This CDR3 spans 14 amino acids. Germline loops: CDR1 SGHVS, CDR2 FQNEAQ. V was clipped by 6 bases and J by 14 bases, with 24 bases between them. This CDR3 reads CASRGAANTGELYF. In DNA, the CDR3 is TGTGCCAGCAGGGGAGCGGCTAACACCGGGGAGCTGTATTTT. Based on the CDR3 plus reference TRBV7-8 and TRBJ2-3, the full variable domain is GAGVSQSPRYKVAKRGQDVALRCDPISGHVSLFWYQQALGQGPEFLTYFQNEAQLDKSGLPSDRFFAERPEGSVSTLKIQRTQQEDSAVYLCASRGAANTGELYFGPGTRLTVL.

This chain links TRBV6-8 with TRBJ2-4; D perhaps matches TRBD2 (6 bases). With the DNA end fitting TRBJ2-5 better, the J assignment may be wrong. Germline V gene lookup returns CDR1 MNHGY and CDR2 SAAAGT. CDR3 length equals 14 residues. CDR3 nucleotide sequence: TGTGCCAGCAGTGGTGGTTGGGAGGTGGAGACCCAGTACTTC. Translating gives CASSGGWEVETQYF.

V usage is TRBV5-1 and J usage is TRBJ2-3; D remains ambiguous. The CDR3 extends over 16 amino acids. The V gene's germline CDR1 is SGHRS and CDR2 YFSETQ. The V and J ends lost 0 bases and 0 bases respectively, with 11 bases between them. The CDR3 region has the DNA TGCGCCAGCAGCTTGGCCCTGGGATATAGCACAGATACGCAGTATTTT. As protein: CASSLALGYSTDTQYF.

This clonotype has at least ten counts. This may come from a read error, since a much larger clone is one base off. The rearrangement uses TRBV7-9 and TRBJ2-3; D may be TRBD2 (5 bases). The CDR3 sequence is 15 residues long. The V end was cut by 5 bases, the J end by 14 bases, with 26 bases between. CDR1 SEHNR and CDR2 FQNEAQ come from the germline V gene (reference sequence). The CDR3 DNA is TGTGCCAGCAGCACCCGGCGGGCGAACACCGGGGAGCTGTATTTT. It translates to CASSTRRANTGELYF.

This clonotype came up many times. The chain joins TRBV11-2 to TRBJ1-5; D ambiguous. CDR1 SGHAT and CDR2 FQNNGV come from the germline V gene. This CDR3 is 14 amino acids long. Between the trimmed V and J ends, which lost 5 bases and 4 bases, there was a span of 12 bases. The CDR3 here is CASSARPTNQPQHF. The DNA for the CDR3 is TGTGCCAGCAGCGCACGCCCTACGAATCAGCCCCAGCATTTT.

This clonotype was counted ten times or more. This may stem from a read error, because a much larger clone lies one nucleotide away. V and J are TRBV7-9 and TRBJ2-7; possibly TRBD2 for D (5 bases). The V and J ends lost 5 bases and 7 bases respectively, with 21 bases between them. Germline values: CDR1 SEHNR, CDR2 FQNEAQ (reference sequence). The CDR3 consists of 15 residues. The CDR3 reads CASSPAGFSYNEQYF. DNA of the CDR3: TGTGCCAGCAGCCCCGCGGGCTTCTCCTACAATGAGCAGTACTTC.

Of note for this clonotype: No conserved phenylalanine or tryptophan ends this CDR3, so it is likely a read error. Because the CDR3's place on the DNA is in doubt, the DNA is left out and the CDR3 is given as listed by TCRdb. The J gene is TRBJ2-5, the V gene TRBV7-6; TRBD2 is taken as the D call from the table, unchecked against the DNA. The CDR3 is 18 residues long, ends included. The germline CDR1 and CDR2 sequences are SGHVS and FNYEAQ. CDR3: CASSLDAGGGWQPLHFGN.

Only a few counts were recorded for this clonotype. A much bigger clone sits one base away, suggesting this may be a read error. The J gene is TRBJ2-3, the V gene TRBV24-1, with TRBD1 as a possible D gene (6 bases). CDR1 and CDR2 (germline): KGHDR, SFDVKD. With 2 bases removed from V and 14 bases from J, the gap between germline ends came to 19 bases. The length of the CDR3 is 14 residues. CDR3 sequence: CATSDSSGVGELYF. Here the CDR3 DNA reads TGTGCCACCAGTGATTCATCAGGGGTCGGGGAGCTGTATTTT.

This clonotype is medium-sized (0.01 to 0.1%) in the sample. V is TRBV7-2 and J is TRBJ2-1, with 14 bases lining up with TRBD2. There are 14 residues in the CDR3. V lost 5 bases to trimming and J lost 11 bases; unmatched junction nucleotides: 5. Germline V gene data show CDR1 as SGHTA and CDR2 as FQGNSA. The CDR3 sequence is CASSPGLAGGKQFF. The CDR3 nucleotides are TGTGCCAGCAGCCCTGGACTAGCGGGGGGAAAGCAGTTCTTC.

The J gene is TRBJ2-2, the V gene TRBV18; 7 nucleotides align to TRBD1. The junction had 6 bases not matched to a gene; V was cut back by 1 base and J by 4 bases. Germline CDR1 reads KGHSH; CDR2 reads LQKENI. This CDR3 contains 16 residues. The CDR3 region is CASSPQLTGITGELFF. The CDR3 DNA is TGTGCCAGCTCACCACAGTTGACAGGGATCACCGGGGAGCTGTTTTTT.